This T cell receptor (beta chain) was retrieved from a study of T cells in Graves' hyperthyroidism and ophthalmopathy. In regard to this clonotype: This could be a read error, since a much larger clone is one nucleotide away.

Germline CDR1 reads KGHSY; CDR2 reads FQNENV. The CDR3 length is 11 residues. What was amplified from RNA transcripts were TCR beta CDR3 regions. Carried out on the TCR CDR3, a first-round RT-PCR used the HTBI primer set. MiXCR was run by TCRdb on the multiplex PCR reads, yielding one entry per CDR3 protein. This table has about 370,000 distinct CDR3 sequences, 15% appearing once. V is TRBV16 and J is TRBJ1-1; D might be TRBD1 (5 bases). The TCR comes from a woman aged 55-70 years with Graves' ophthalmopathy. The sequenced sample was blood. CDR3 sequence (DNA): TGTGCCAGCAACCAATGGGGGGAAGCTTTCTTT. It codes for CASNQWGEAFF.